This T cell receptor (beta chain) was recovered during a study of cytomegalovirus exposure and HLA in healthy donors. Whole-study context: Genotyping showed around 80% of hundreds of donors falling in the Caucasian-associated ancestry cluster.

To note about this clone: The antigen is undetermined.

Study conclusions and caveats: The CMV antigen specificity of a few CMV-associated chains was confirmed through in vitro analysis.

60 Vbeta and 13 Jbeta primers were used in PCR. Using immunoSEQ multiplex PCR, the repertoire was profiled, and TCRdb retains in-frame clones only, with some absent. Seen here are tens of thousands of clones, 70% to 80% observed once, and the top ten hold 23%. The sequenced sample was PBMCs. This sequence originates from a woman aged 45-65 years in good health and CMV-seropositive.

The chain's CDR3 is CASSLVLALTGELFF. The CDR3 DNA reads as TGTGCCAGCAGCTTAGTACTAGCGCTCACCGGGGAGCTGTTTTTT. The gene calls are TRBV11-2 and TRBJ2-2; 7 positions match TRBD2. V lost 1 base, J lost 4 bases, and 3 bases stayed unmatched. Germline V lookup: CDR1 SGHAT, CDR2 FQNNGV. The CDR3 covers 15 residues. Based on the CDR3 plus reference TRBV11-2 and TRBJ2-2, the full variable domain is EAGVAQSPRYKIIEKRQSVAFWCNPISGHATLYWYQQILGQGPKLLIQFQNNGVVDDSQLPKDRFSAERLKGVDSTLKIQPAKLEDSAVYLCASSLVLALTGELFFGEGSRLTVL.